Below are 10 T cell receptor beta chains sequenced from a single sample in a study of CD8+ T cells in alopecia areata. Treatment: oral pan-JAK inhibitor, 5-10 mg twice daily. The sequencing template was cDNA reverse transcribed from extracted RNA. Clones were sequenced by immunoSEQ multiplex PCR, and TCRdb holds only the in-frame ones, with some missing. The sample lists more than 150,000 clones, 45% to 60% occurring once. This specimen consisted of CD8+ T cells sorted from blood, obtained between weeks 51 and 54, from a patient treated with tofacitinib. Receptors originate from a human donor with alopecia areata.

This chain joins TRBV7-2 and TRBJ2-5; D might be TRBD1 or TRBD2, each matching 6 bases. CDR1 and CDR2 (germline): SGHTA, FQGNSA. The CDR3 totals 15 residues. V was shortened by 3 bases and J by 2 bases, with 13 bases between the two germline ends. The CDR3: CASSFSGGRQETQYF. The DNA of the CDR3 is TGTGCCAGCAGCTTCTCCGGGGGCCGGCAAGAGACCCAGTACTTC.

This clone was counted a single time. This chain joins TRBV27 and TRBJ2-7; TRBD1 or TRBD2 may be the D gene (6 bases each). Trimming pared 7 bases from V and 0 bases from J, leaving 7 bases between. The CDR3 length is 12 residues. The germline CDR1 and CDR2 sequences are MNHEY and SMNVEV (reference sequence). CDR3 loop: CASKGGSYEQYF. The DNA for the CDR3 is TGTGCCAGCAAGGGGGGCTCCTACGAGCAGTACTTC.

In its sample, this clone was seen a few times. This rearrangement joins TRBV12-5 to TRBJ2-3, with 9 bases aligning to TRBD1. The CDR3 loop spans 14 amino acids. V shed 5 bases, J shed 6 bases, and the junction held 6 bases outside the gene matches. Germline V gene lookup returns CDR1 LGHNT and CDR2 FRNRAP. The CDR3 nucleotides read TGTGCTAGTGGTGTAACGGACAGGGGTGATACGCAGTATTTT. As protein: CASGVTDRGDTQYF.

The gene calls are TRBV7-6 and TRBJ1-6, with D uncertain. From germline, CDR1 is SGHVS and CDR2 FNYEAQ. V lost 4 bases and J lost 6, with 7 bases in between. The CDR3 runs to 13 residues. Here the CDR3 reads CASSSRGNSPLHF. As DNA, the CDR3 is TGTGCCAGCAGCTCCCGCGGTAATTCACCCCTCCACTTT. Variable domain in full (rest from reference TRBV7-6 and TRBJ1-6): GAGVSQSPRYKVTKRGQDVALRCDPISGHVSLYWYRQALGQGPEFLTYFNYEAQQDKSGLPNDRFSAERPEGSISTLTIQRTEQRDSAMYRCASSSRGNSPLHFGNGTRLTVT.

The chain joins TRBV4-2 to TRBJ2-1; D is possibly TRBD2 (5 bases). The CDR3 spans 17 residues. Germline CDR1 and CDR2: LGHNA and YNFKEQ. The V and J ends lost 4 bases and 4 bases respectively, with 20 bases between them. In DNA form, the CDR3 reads TGTGCCAGCAGCCCCGACACAAGTAGCGAACTATACAATGAGCAGTTCTTC. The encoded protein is CASSPDTSSELYNEQFF.

The CDR3 loop reads CASSLQGAWETQYF. CDR3 sequence (DNA): TGCGCCAGCAGCCTACAGGGGGCTTGGGAGACCCAGTACTTC. V gene TRBV5-1 combines with J gene TRBJ2-5; 9 positions agree with TRBD1. V shed 4 bases, J shed 5 bases, and the junction held 6 bases outside the gene matches. The length of the CDR3 is 14 residues. CDR1 and CDR2 (germline): SGHRS, YFSETQ.

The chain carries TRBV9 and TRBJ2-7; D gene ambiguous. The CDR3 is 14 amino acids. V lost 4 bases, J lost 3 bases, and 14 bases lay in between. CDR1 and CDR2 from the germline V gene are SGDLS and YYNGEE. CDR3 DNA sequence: TGTGCCAGCAGCCCCCCCGGGCGAGGCTACGAGCAGTACTTC. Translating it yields CASSPPGRGYEQYF. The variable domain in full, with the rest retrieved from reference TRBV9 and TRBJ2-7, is DSGVTQTPKHLITATGQRVTLRCSPRSGDLSVYWYQQSLDQGLQFLIQYYNGEERAKGNILERFSAQQFPDLHSELNLSSLELGDSALYFCASSPPGRGYEQYFGPGTRLTVT.

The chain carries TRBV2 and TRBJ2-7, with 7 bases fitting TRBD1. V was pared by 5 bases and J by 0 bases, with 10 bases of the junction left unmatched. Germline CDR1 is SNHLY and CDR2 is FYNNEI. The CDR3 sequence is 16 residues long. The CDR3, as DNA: TGTGCCAGCAGTTTCAAGACGACAGGGAGCTCCTACGAGCAGTACTTC. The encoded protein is CASSFKTTGSSYEQYF.

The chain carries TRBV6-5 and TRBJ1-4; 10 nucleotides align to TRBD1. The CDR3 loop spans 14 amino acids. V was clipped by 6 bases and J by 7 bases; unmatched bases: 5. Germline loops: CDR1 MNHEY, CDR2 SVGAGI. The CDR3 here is CASRVGDRGEKLFF. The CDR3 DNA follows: TGTGCCAGCAGAGTAGGGGACAGGGGTGAAAAACTGTTTTTT.

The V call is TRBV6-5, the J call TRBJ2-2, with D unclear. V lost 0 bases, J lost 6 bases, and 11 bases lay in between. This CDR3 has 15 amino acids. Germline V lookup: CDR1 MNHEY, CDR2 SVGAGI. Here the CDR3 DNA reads TGTGCCAGCAGTTACTCGTCTTTTGCTGCCGGGGAGCTGTTTTTT. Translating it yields CASSYSSFAAGELFF.